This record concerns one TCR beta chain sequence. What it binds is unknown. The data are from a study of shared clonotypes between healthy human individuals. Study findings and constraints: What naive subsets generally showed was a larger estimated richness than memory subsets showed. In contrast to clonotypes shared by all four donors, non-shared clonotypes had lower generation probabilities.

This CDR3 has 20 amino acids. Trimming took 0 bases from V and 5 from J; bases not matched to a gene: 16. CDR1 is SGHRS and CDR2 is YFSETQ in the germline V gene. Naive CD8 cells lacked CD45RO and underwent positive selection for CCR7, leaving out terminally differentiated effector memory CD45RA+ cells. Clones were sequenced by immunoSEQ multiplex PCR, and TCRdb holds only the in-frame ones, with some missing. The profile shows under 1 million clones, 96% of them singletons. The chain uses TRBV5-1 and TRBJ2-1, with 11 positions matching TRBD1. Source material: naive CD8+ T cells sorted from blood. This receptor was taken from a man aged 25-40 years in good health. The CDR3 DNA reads TGCGCCAGCAGCTTGGCTGAGGGATTAGTCGGGACAGGGGGAGACAATGAGCAGTTCTTC. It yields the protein CASSLAEGLVGTGGDNEQFF.